This T cell receptor beta chain appears in the sequencing data of a study of tumor-infiltrating lymphocytes in primary liver carcinoma. Blood RNA came from unsorted whole blood; germline DNA was also extracted. Trimming cost V 2 bases and J 3 bases, with 12 bases left between them. Germline-derived CDR1 and CDR2 are SGHKS and YYEKEE (reference sequence). The CDR3 is 14 residues long. A primer matching the constant region was used to make TCR beta cDNA from approximately 520 ng of total RNA. Construction of TCR beta libraries relied on three successive nested multiplex PCR rounds employing slightly modified ARM-PCR. With TRBV1-TRBV30 forward primers and a C-beta reverse primer, the first two PCR rounds were run for roughly 10 cycles each. TCRdb reanalysed the multiplex PCR reads using MiXCR and keeps one entry per CDR3 protein. The repertoire holds 310,000 or so distinct CDR3 sequences, with 65% as singletons.

The gene calls are TRBV5-5 and TRBJ2-7, with a possible D match to TRBD1 (5 bases). This sequence was found in a middle-aged man with primary liver carcinoma and hepatitis B virus infection. What was sequenced was peripheral blood. The CDR3 DNA reads as TGTGCCAGCAGCTTCTATGTAGGGGACTACGAGCAGTACTTC. Its protein product is CASSFYVGDYEQYF.